Listed below are T cell receptor beta chains from one sample, sequenced in a study of cytomegalovirus exposure and HLA in healthy donors. Assay: immunoSEQ multiplex PCR; the TCRdb copy retains only in-frame clones and omits some. The table has tens of thousands of clones, around 77% seen once. Specimen: PBMCs. These TCRs come from a man in his thirties or forties in good health and CMV-seronegative. The CDR3 runs from the conserved cysteine through the conserved F or W. A D gene is named only where the DNA matches it firmly.

J	V	D	CDR3
TRBJ2-3	TRBV5-1	.	CASREGPETDTQYF
TRBJ2-5	TRBV29-1	.	CSLSGAQWETQYF
TRBJ2-3	TRBV7-2	TRBD2	CASSQRLAGARRDTQYF
TRBJ1-6	TRBV25-1	.	CASFKGVLTSPLHF
TRBJ1-4	TRBV13	TRBD1	CASSFGTIQGEHEKLFF
TRBJ1-2	TRBV20-1	TRBD1	CSASRRGGYTF
TRBJ1-1	TRBV6-1	.	CASSESGLVAFF
TRBJ2-4	TRBV9	TRBD2	CASSPGGVAGGPFF
TRBJ1-1	TRBV7-9	.	CASSTGGYEAFF
TRBJ2-1	TRBV9	TRBD2	CASSVGLAGGMGTIEQFF
TRBJ1-3	TRBV9	.	CASSAGAGTTGNTIYF
TRBJ1-1	TRBV27	.	CASSWGPQVPNTEAFF
TRBJ1-2	TRBV7-8	.	CASSLVFEGYGYTF
TRBJ1-4	TRBV9	.	CASSAGQRTTNEKLFF
TRBJ1-1	TRBV18	.	CASSPTGENAFF
TRBJ2-5	TRBV5-6	.	CASSLDSQPQYF
TRBJ1-1	TRBV5-5	.	CASSLDPGMNTEAFF
TRBJ1-5	TRBV5-1	.	CASSLEGDADQPQHF
TRBJ1-5	TRBV19	.	CASSAVLSGNQPQHF
TRBJ1-2	TRBV9	TRBD1	CASSAGGDLYGYTF
TRBJ1-5	TRBV19	TRBD1	CASSINRGSQDQPQHF
TRBJ1-1	TRBV7-9	.	CASSVGQNTEAFF
TRBJ1-1	TRBV6-5	.	CASSGTTNTEAFF
TRBJ1-1	TRBV18	TRBD1	CASSSTGDTEAFF
TRBJ2-1	TRBV7-3	.	CASSPGTQTEQFF
TRBJ1-6	TRBV7-2	TRBD1	CASSSQGQGGSPLHF
TRBJ2-5	TRBV10-3	TRBD1	CAISETGTGEAQYF
TRBJ1-2	TRBV5-4	TRBD1	CASSLGEQGIYGYTF
TRBJ1-2	TRBV6-6	TRBD1	CASSPGGGYTF
TRBJ1-6	TRBV6-5	.	CASAGAGLHNSPLHF
TRBJ2-3	TRBV5-1	.	CASSYGSGTDTQYF
TRBJ1-2	TRBV9	TRBD1	CASSRGSTGGNYGYTF
TRBJ1-4	TRBV7-9	.	CASSLEVRDEKLFF
TRBJ2-2	TRBV10-3	.	CAISESGLSPTGELFF
TRBJ1-1	TRBV7-3	.	CASSQQENTEAFF
TRBJ1-6	TRBV4-2	.	CASSQDGAVYNSPLHF
TRBJ1-2	TRBV6-4	TRBD1	CASKLTGGVGGYTF
TRBJ2-5	TRBV4-2	.	CASSQDPLDQETQYF
TRBJ1-4	TRBV9	.	CASSVEGSTNEKLFF
TRBJ2-2	TRBV4-1	.	CASSQEGGASANTGELFF
TRBJ1-1	TRBV4-3	TRBD1	CASSLRDSENTEAFF
TRBJ1-6	TRBV18	.	CASKSPGSDNSPLHF
TRBJ1-2	TRBV19	.	CASSTQPTGGYTF
TRBJ2-1	TRBV27	TRBD2	CASSPSGGPTYNEQFF
TRBJ2-1	TRBV25-1	.	CASSLALSYNEQFF
TRBJ1-2	TRBV29-1	.	CSAYIPGHPNYGYTF
TRBJ1-2	TRBV6-1	.	CASSPVAIEYYGYTF
TRBJ1-2	TRBV19	TRBD1	CASSRIGQGDGYTF
TRBJ2-1	TRBV7-3	TRBD2	CASSPTSGRNNEQFF
TRBJ1-2	TRBV7-3	TRBD1	CASTLEPGQGNGYTF
TRBJ1-2	TRBV29-1	.	CSLGTRSSRDGYTF
TRBJ2-3	TRBV5-4	TRBD2	CASSFATSGGASSTDTQYF
TRBJ1-2	TRBV6-5	TRBD1	CASSFRQGADGYTF
TRBJ2-3	TRBV2	.	CASNKGVTDTQYF
TRBJ2-4	TRBV6-1	.	CASSEYWGVKENIQYF
TRBJ2-5	TRBV7-6	.	CASSRGTGGTQYF
TRBJ1-5	TRBV19	TRBD1	CASTAGTVNQPQHF
TRBJ1-4	TRBV4-2	TRBD1	CASSQDRDRGGEKLFF
TRBJ1-2	TRBV5-4	TRBD1	CASSLAPGTGGNGYTF
TRBJ2-7	TRBV4-2	TRBD1	CASSQETGSFYEQYF